This TCR beta chain was sequenced during a study of T cells in tuberculosis (dated by TCRdb to the late 2010s). For context, the study as a whole: In the study, CD1B tetramers and high-throughput TCR immunosequencing were combined to characterize T cells specific for the mycobacterial lipid antigen glucose monomycolate (GMM). With ten or so people per group, a South African clinical cohort compared IGRA-negative adolescents, IGRA-positive adolescents with latent tuberculosis, and adults with active tuberculosis.

The immunoSEQ multiplex PCR assay was used to generate TCR libraries, with TCR-beta and/or TCR-alpha/delta assays applied to each sample. The amplified TCR libraries were sequenced on the Illumina high-throughput platform. The authors processed their data as follows. Clustering and dimensionality reduction relied on pairwise TCRdist distances among GMM-specific receptors from T cells that were either sorted ex vivo or expanded in vitro. Each clinical repertoire received a mean NN-distance score, defined as the average TCRdist to the nearest 10% of tetramer-positive reference sequences. GEM TCR motif frequency was calculated as the fraction of unique TCRs that matched known GEM sequences in V/J usage and CDR3 length. Active tuberculosis was classified by linear discriminant analysis with leave-one-out cross-validation, implemented in scikit-learn. In TCRdb, the immuneACCESS table is reduced to in-frame sequences with V and J assigned. These tables do not hold every clone; where another copy was compared, an unresolved V gene accounts for under half, and the others remain unexplained. That table is the source of V, J and clone size, and D and trimming were worked out from the DNA. The sample table lists more than 30,000 clones, approximately 94% of them with a count of one. Approximately 8.1% of the sample comes from the top ten.

The full study reports these points: Compared with IGRA-negative controls, TCR-alpha repertoires from active tuberculosis had smaller mean NN-distances to GMM-specific TCRs, which suggests clonal expansion of these TCRs. Clinical samples were selected based on the availability of cryopreserved specimens, with adults included as active tuberculosis cases and adolescents included as controls. An accuracy of roughly 90% (AUROC more than 0.8) was reached by a classifier using the diverse GMM-specific repertoire, compared with about 70% accuracy when GEM motif frequencies were used. The smaller NN-distances were partly driven by shorter CDR3-alpha lengths in active tuberculosis patients, and the difference for TCR-beta did not reach statistical significance.

The CDR3 spans 18 residues, from the cysteine through the phenylalanine. Only the CDR3 portion is preserved as DNA: 54 bases, with reading frame beginning at the first base. In the germline V gene, CDR1 corresponds to MDHEN and CDR2 to SYDVKM. V loses 2 bases at its end and J loses 4 bases; junction bases beyond the gene matches: 14. As for this clone: It has no known antigen specificity. Base qualities are not provided; no much larger clone lies one nucleotide away.

At study entry, adolescents were screened for latent tuberculosis infection by tuberculin skin test and QuantiFERON-TB GOLD In-Tube IGRA. Unsorted cryopreserved PBMC were immunosequenced, covering on average approximately 96,000 T cells per clinical donor. Eleven high schools in the Worcester region of the Western Cape, South Africa, served as enrollment sites for adolescents aged 12 to 18 years. About 10 M. tuberculosis-infected adolescents and roughly ten uninfected adolescents were selected, with the two groups matched for age and sex. Adolescent PBMC were isolated from freshly drawn heparinized blood by density centrifugation and cryopreserved.

Specimen: PBMCs. This chain joins TRBV28 to TRBJ2-3, with 8 bases matching TRBD1. The receptor's source is a donor aged 10-29 years with latent tuberculosis or without tuberculosis infection. DNA sequence: TGTGCCAGCAGTTTAATAATGCCTGGACAGGGTAAGCCAGATACGCAGTATTTT. Its protein is CASSLIMPGQGKPDTQYF.